These T cell receptor beta chains were read from a single sample in a study of spatial heterogeneity in lung cancer. Each CDR3 protein gets one entry after TCRdb re-called the 5' RACE reads with MiXCR. The table has fewer than 5,000 distinct CDR3 sequences, under 7% seen once. Here the sequenced sample was lung tumor tissue, taken at surgery. Receptor source: a male donor with early-stage non-small cell lung cancer. Both conserved end residues are part of each CDR3. D genes are given only for firm matches. Part of the rows lack a size; the others show once, few, many or a class for expanded clones.

>TRBJ1-6|few|TRBV12-2|NA
CASRFGTEAFVSNSPLHF
TGTGCAAGTCGCTTCGGGACGGAGGCTTTTGTCAGTAATTCACCCCTCCACTTT
>TRBJ1-2|NA|TRBV30|TRBD1
CAWSEWTGLYGYTF
TGTGCCTGGAGTGAGTGGACAGGGCTCTATGGCTACACCTTC
>TRBJ2-7|NA|TRBV7-2|TRBD2
CASSHGTSGYRTLSYEQYF
TGTGCCAGCAGCCATGGGACTAGCGGATACAGGACCCTCTCCTACGAGCAGTACTTC
>TRBJ2-7|many|TRBV29-1|NA
CSAKTAASSYEQYF
TGCAGCGCGAAGACAGCAGCCTCCTCCTACGAGCAGTACTTC
>TRBJ2-5|medium-sized|TRBV4-3|NA
CASSQSTGGGETQYF
TGCGCCAGCAGCCAATCTACAGGGGGGGGAGAGACCCAGTACTTC
>TRBJ2-7|NA|TRBV5-1|NA
CASSLASGVGSYEQYF
TGCGCCAGCAGCTTGGCCTCGGGGGTTGGGAGCTACGAGCAGTACTTC
>TRBJ2-3|NA|TRBV9|NA
CASSVDPQGRRTDTQYF
TGTGCCAGCAGCGTAGATCCCCAGGGGAGAAGAACAGATACGCAGTATTTT
>TRBJ1-4|medium-sized|TRBV7-4|NA
CASSLTRNEKLFF
TGTGCCAGCAGCTTAACACGGAATGAAAAACTGTTTTTT
>TRBJ1-5|many|TRBV11-2|NA
CASSLDPGTRTPQHF
TGTGCCAGCAGCTTAGATCCTGGGACCCGGACGCCCCAGCATTTT
>TRBJ2-7|medium-sized|TRBV29-1|TRBD1
CSVSGTGGFYEQYF
TGCAGCGTATCCGGGACAGGGGGCTTCTACGAGCAGTACTTC
>TRBJ2-1|NA|TRBV20-1|NA
CSASRAAYNEQFF
TGCAGTGCTAGTCGGGCAGCATACAATGAGCAGTTCTTC
>TRBJ2-4|few|TRBV7-2|NA
CASSFEGSIQYF
TGTGCCAGCAGCTTTGAGGGAAGCATTCAGTACTTC
>TRBJ1-1|few|TRBV5-1|NA
CASSLVPSNTEAFF
TGCGCCAGCAGCTTGGTCCCTTCGAACACTGAAGCTTTCTTT
>TRBJ1-3|medium-sized|TRBV7-8|NA
CASSYGVDHSGNTIYF
TGTGCCAGCAGTTACGGGGTGGACCACTCTGGAAACACCATATATTTT
>TRBJ2-4|NA|TRBV3-1|TRBD1
CASSQGSRQGLAKNIRYF
TGTGCCAGCAGCCAAGGATCAAGACAGGGGCTAGCCAAAAACATTCGGTACTTC
>TRBJ2-1|few|TRBV30|TRBD2
CAWSVWGSGDIGEQFF
TGTGCCTGGAGTGTATGGGGTAGCGGGGATATTGGTGAGCAGTTCTTC
>TRBJ1-1|medium-sized|TRBV20-1|NA
CSARTPGGVTEAFF
TGCAGTGCTAGAACTCCCGGGGGAGTGACTGAAGCTTTCTTT
>TRBJ2-3|medium-sized|TRBV3-1|NA
CASSLKGLDTQYF
TGTGCCAGCAGCCTGAAGGGACTGGATACGCAGTATTTT
>TRBJ1-5|many|TRBV5-1|TRBD1
CASSLGQGMNQPQHF
TGCGCCAGCAGCTTGGGACAGGGGATGAATCAGCCCCAGCATTTT
>TRBJ2-7|medium-sized|TRBV5-4|NA
CASRLGLESSYEQYF
TGTGCCAGCAGATTGGGGCTAGAATCCTCCTACGAGCAGTACTTC
>TRBJ1-1|NA|TRBV29-1|NA
CSVVGIANTEAFF
TGCAGCGTTGTGGGTATAGCGAACACTGAAGCTTTCTTT
>TRBJ2-3|medium-sized|TRBV20-1|NA
CSASGGSTDTQYF
TGCAGTGCTAGCGGGGGATCCACAGATACGCAGTATTTT
>TRBJ2-1|few|TRBV6-1|TRBD1
CASIIGTGPQNEQFF
TGTGCCAGCATTATCGGGACAGGGCCACAGAATGAGCAGTTCTTC
>TRBJ2-3|large|TRBV2|TRBD2
CATTISRGAYGDTQYF
TGTGCCACCACCATTTCGCGGGGGGCCTACGGAGATACGCAGTATTTT
>TRBJ2-5|many|TRBV7-6|NA
CASSLVGVRETQYF
TGTGCCAGCAGCTTAGTGGGGGTCCGAGAGACCCAGTACTTC
>TRBJ1-1|few|TRBV10-3|TRBD1
CAISVGQGPNTEAFF
TGTGCCATCAGTGTAGGACAGGGCCCTAACACTGAAGCTTTCTTT
>TRBJ1-2|NA|TRBV6-4|NA
CASSDGSGTPGYGYTF
TGTGCCAGCAGTGACGGTTCCGGGACTCCGGGCTATGGCTACACCTTC
>TRBJ1-1|large|TRBV5-1|NA
CASSLVVRGGDEAFF
TGCGCCAGCAGCTTGGTTGTAAGGGGGGGAGATGAAGCTTTCTTT
>TRBJ2-6|few|TRBV6-2/TRBV6-3|TRBD1
CASSYSTGSGANVLTF
TGTGCCAGCAGTTACTCGACAGGGTCGGGGGCCAACGTCCTGACTTTC
>TRBJ2-1|NA|TRBV5-1|TRBD1
CASARDSSYNEQFF
TGCGCCAGCGCCCGGGACAGTTCCTACAATGAGCAGTTCTTC
>TRBJ2-2|NA|TRBV7-2|TRBD2
CASSLRPGLASGELFF
TGTGCCAGCAGCCTCCGACCGGGACTAGCATCCGGGGAGCTGTTTTTT
>TRBJ1-6|NA|TRBV28|NA
CASSFGTSSYNSPLHF
TGTGCCAGCAGCTTCGGAACGAGCTCCTATAATTCACCCCTCCACTTT
>TRBJ1-5|few|TRBV24-1|TRBD1
CATSGTGGNQPQHF
TGTGCCACCAGTGGGACAGGGGGCAATCAGCCCCAGCATTTT
>TRBJ1-5|large|TRBV28|TRBD1
CASSREDRVGSGNQPQHF
TGTGCCAGCAGTCGCGAGGACAGGGTTGGTTCTGGCAATCAGCCCCAGCATTTT
>TRBJ2-5|few|TRBV7-2|TRBD2
CASSSLAGGLETQYF
TGTGCCAGCAGCTCCTTAGCGGGGGGGCTGGAGACCCAGTACTTC
>TRBJ1-5|medium-sized|TRBV2|TRBD1
CASSGTGGSQPQHF
TGTGCCAGCAGTGGGACAGGGGGCAGTCAGCCCCAGCATTTT
>TRBJ2-5|medium-sized|TRBV4-1|TRBD1
CASNRQGEETQYF
TGCGCCAGCAACAGACAGGGGGAAGAGACCCAGTACTTC
>TRBJ1-4|medium-sized|TRBV20-1|NA
CSARVPGLDEKLFF
TGCAGTGCTAGAGTCCCGGGACTCGATGAAAAACTGTTTTTT
>TRBJ1-6|many|TRBV7-9|TRBD1
CASSIGAASTGSPLHF
TGTGCCAGCAGCATAGGGGCAGCTTCGACAGGGTCACCCCTCCACTTT
>TRBJ1-1|NA|TRBV2|NA
CATVSGDLNTEAFF
TGTGCCACAGTAAGCGGGGATCTAAACACTGAAGCTTTCTTT
>TRBJ2-7|medium-sized|TRBV5-4|NA
CASSHQGPRSYEQYF
TGTGCCAGCAGCCACCAGGGGCCTCGCTCCTACGAGCAGTACTTC
>TRBJ1-6|medium-sized|TRBV20-1|TRBD1
CSSSGQGHSYNSPLHF
TGCAGTTCTTCTGGACAGGGACACTCCTATAATTCACCCCTCCACTTT
>TRBJ2-2|medium-sized|TRBV20-1|NA
CSAATAVNTGELFF
TGCAGTGCTGCGACAGCTGTTAACACCGGGGAGCTGTTTTTT
>TRBJ2-1|large|TRBV12-3/TRBV12-4|TRBD2
CASSPSGGAPNEQFF
TGTGCCAGCAGTCCTAGCGGGGGGGCTCCGAATGAGCAGTTCTTC
>TRBJ2-2|many|TRBV10-3|NA
CAIKEGPVNTGELFF
TGTGCCATCAAGGAGGGACCCGTAAACACCGGGGAGCTGTTTTTT
>TRBJ1-2|medium-sized|TRBV28|NA
CASTRVNYGYTF
TGTGCCAGCACGAGGGTTAACTATGGCTACACCTTC
>TRBJ1-5|medium-sized|TRBV28|TRBD1
CASSLFRGTGGQPQHF
TGTGCCAGCAGTTTATTTAGGGGGACAGGGGGTCAGCCCCAGCATTTT
>TRBJ1-1|medium-sized|TRBV6-2/TRBV6-3|NA
CASSLVPNTEAFF
TGTGCCAGCAGTCTCGTTCCGAACACTGAAGCTTTCTTT
>TRBJ2-2|many|TRBV4-1|TRBD2
CASSLRASGNTGELFF
TGCGCCAGCAGCCTTAGGGCTAGCGGAAACACCGGGGAGCTGTTTTTT
>TRBJ1-1|many|TRBV4-2|NA
CASSPGLGGTEAFF
TGTGCCAGCAGCCCGGGTCTCGGGGGCACTGAAGCTTTCTTT
>TRBJ2-1|medium-sized|TRBV9|TRBD1
CASSVGPLSDRVNEQFF
TGTGCCAGCAGCGTAGGCCCCCTTTCGGACAGGGTCAATGAGCAGTTCTTC
>TRBJ1-5|medium-sized|TRBV5-4|TRBD1
CASSPPGQGWSDQPQHF
TGTGCCAGCAGCCCACCAGGACAGGGATGGTCGGATCAGCCCCAGCATTTT
>TRBJ1-2|medium-sized|TRBV2|TRBD1
CASSEGQTNYGYTF
TGTGCCAGCAGTGAGGGACAGACTAACTATGGCTACACCTTC
>TRBJ1-2|NA|TRBV20-1|NA
CSARRTPLSGYTF
TGCAGTGCTAGACGGACCCCCTTGAGTGGCTACACCTTC